This T cell receptor beta chain derives from a study of neurological immune-mediated disorders. Study-wide results and limits: The greatest TCR clonal expansion occurred in HTLV-1-associated myelopathy and the least in multiple sclerosis, which fell below healthy controls. None of the CDR3 amino acid sequences in expanded clones turned up in more than one subject, which points to private repertoires in all groups.

TCRdb re-called the 5' RACE reads with MiXCR, one entry per CDR3 protein. The repertoire holds tens of thousands of distinct CDR3 sequences, with about 6% as singletons. This clonotype was picked up many times. What it binds is unknown. This CDR3 region has 16 residues. V lost 3 bases and J 5 bases, leaving 20 bases between the germline ends. This TCR came from a woman in her thirties or forties in good health. The chain links TRBV12-3 or TRBV12-4 to TRBJ2-7; D is perhaps TRBD2 (5 bases). The source material was CD4+ T cells from blood. The CDR3 protein is CASSLRAILDHNEQYF. For the CDR3, the DNA is TGTGCCAGCAGTTTGAGGGCCATCCTCGACCATAACGAGCAGTACTTC.